The 30 T cell receptor beta chains reported below all come from one sample, sequenced in a study of T-cell reconstitution after alpha-beta-depleted transplantation in children. During its preparation, the TCRbeta library received unique molecular identifiers. One entry per CDR3 protein results from TCRdb running MiXCR on the PCR reads. The sample holds roughly 170,000 distinct CDR3 sequences; less than 8% are singletons and the top ten take around 3%. The source material was PBMCs from the stem cell graft donor, sampled from the stem cell graft. These receptors were obtained from a human donor who donated a stem cell graft to a child with Wiskott-Aldrich syndrome.

This clonotype was seen repeatedly, ten times or more. The gene calls are TRBV12-3 or TRBV12-4 and TRBJ1-2; no definite D call. The CDR3 contains 11 residues. With 6 bases removed from V and 7 bases from J, the gap between germline ends came to 9 bases. CDR3 bases: TGTGCCAGCAGCTCCCTCCTTGGCTACACCTTC. It encodes CASSSLLGYTF.

This clonotype was recorded at least ten times. DNA for the CDR3: TGTGCCAGCCTAGACAGGGGGCAATGGGACGAGCAGTACTTC. Translated, it gives CASLDRGQWDEQYF. The chain links TRBV2 to TRBJ2-7; 10 positions agree with TRBD1. Per germline, CDR1 SNHLY and CDR2 FYNNEI. Trimming removed 8 bases from V and 5 bases from J; junction bases left unmatched: 9. The CDR3 consists of 14 residues.

This clonotype was observed a handful of times. The chain uses TRBV28 and TRBJ1-1; no firm D call. V was trimmed by 6 bases and J by 1 base, leaving 6 bases between them. Germline lookup yields CDR1 MDHEN and CDR2 SYDVKM. The length of the CDR3 is 12 residues. The CDR3 nucleotides are TGTGCCAGCAGGGTCGGGAACACTGAAGCTTTCTTT. Translation gives CASRVGNTEAFF.

The V call is TRBV6-2 or TRBV6-3, the J call TRBJ1-5, with no clear D. The CDR3 contains 13 residues. Germline lookup yields CDR1 MNHEY and CDR2 SVGEGT. V lost 7 bases and J lost 2, with 9 bases in between. In nucleotides, the CDR3 is TGTGCCAGCACCAGCGGGCGCAATCAGCCCCAGCATTTT. Its translation: CASTSGRNQPQHF.

This chain joins TRBV5-6 and TRBJ2-1, with a tentative D call TRBD2 (6 bases). This CDR3 is built from 13 residues. V was pared by 2 bases and J by 6 bases, with 9 bases between. Looked up from germline, CDR1 is SGHDT and CDR2 is YYEEEE. The CDR3 is CASSFSSANEQFF. CDR3 coding DNA: TGTGCCAGCAGCTTTTCTAGCGCCAATGAGCAGTTCTTC.

This clonotype has a count of ten or more. V gene TRBV24-1 combines with J gene TRBJ1-5; D is perhaps TRBD1 (5 bases). With 5 bases removed from V and 2 bases from J, the gap between germline ends came to 12 bases. The germline CDR1 and CDR2 sequences are KGHDR and SFDVKD. This CDR3 spans 15 amino acids. The CDR3 sequence: CATSGGGVGNQPQHF. DNA of the CDR3: TGTGCCACCAGTGGGGGCGGGGTTGGCAATCAGCCCCAGCATTTT.

The CDR3 coding sequence is TGTGCCAGCAGCCAATGGATACAGCAAGAGACCCAGTACTTC. It yields the protein CASSQWIQQETQYF. The J gene is TRBJ2-5, the V gene TRBV14, with D hard to call. V was shortened by 2 bases and J by 2 bases, with 9 bases between the two germline ends. This CDR3 spans 14 amino acids. Germline assignment: CDR1 SGHDN and CDR2 FVKESK.

The sample holds many counts of this clonotype. The rearrangement uses TRBV10-1 and TRBJ2-5, with D uncertain. The V end lost 0 bases, the J end lost 4 bases, and 9 bases lay between the germline ends. Per germline, CDR1 WNHNN and CDR2 SYGVQD (reference sequence). The CDR3 totals 14 residues. Here the CDR3 DNA reads TGCGCCAGCAGTGAGTCGAATGAGCGAGAGACCCAGTACTTC. As protein: CASSESNERETQYF.

This clonotype was picked up many times. The chain joins TRBV6-5 to TRBJ2-7, with D perhaps TRBD1 (6 bases). Germline CDR1 reads MNHEY; CDR2 reads SVGAGI. This CDR3 contains 15 residues. V dropped 0 bases and J dropped 6 bases, with 15 bases sitting between them. The CDR3 DNA is TGTGCCAGCAGTTACTCGATCGCCCCAGGGGTCGAGCAGTACTTC. This gives the protein CASSYSIAPGVEQYF.

The V call is TRBV18, the J call TRBJ1-1, with no clear D. The CDR3 extends over 14 amino acids. Trimming shortened V by 6 bases and J by 0 bases, and 11 bases separated the two germline ends. Germline V gene lookup returns CDR1 KGHSH and CDR2 LQKENI. The CDR3 here is CASSPASVNTEAFF. CDR3 coding DNA: TGTGCCAGCTCCCCGGCGTCGGTGAACACTGAAGCTTTCTTT. Filled out from reference TRBV18 and TRBJ1-1, the complete variable domain reads NAGVMQNPRHLVRRRGQEARLRCSPMKGHSHVYWYRQLPEEGLKFMVYLQKENIIDESGMPKERFSAEFPKEGPSILRIQQVVRGDSAAYFCASSPASVNTEAFFGQGTRLTVV.

This clonotype showed up many times. This chain links TRBV20-1 with TRBJ2-7, with 9 bases identical to TRBD1. The CDR3 loop spans 14 amino acids. Germline CDR1 reads DFQATT; CDR2 reads SNEGSKA (reference sequence). After removal of 1 base from V and 2 bases from J, the junction contained 3 bases not matched to a gene. CDR3: CSARVRDRAYEQYF. DNA of the CDR3: TGCAGTGCTAGAGTCCGGGACAGGGCCTACGAGCAGTACTTC.

This clonotype was recorded at least ten times. This chain uses TRBV7-6 with TRBJ1-6; a weak D match, TRBD1 (5 bases). V was trimmed by 1 base and J by 10 bases, leaving 11 bases between them. Germline-derived CDR1 and CDR2 are SGHVS and FNYEAQ. This CDR3 contains 14 residues. The CDR3 reads CASSLGTGGSPLHF. CDR3 bases: TGTGCCAGCAGCTTAGGCACAGGCGGGTCACCCCTCCACTTT.

This clonotype has ten or more counts. The chain employs TRBV29-1 and TRBJ2-7, with 9 bases lining up with TRBD1. CDR1 and CDR2 from the germline V gene are SQVTM and ANQGSEA. This CDR3 comprises 12 residues. The J segment lost 3 bases and the V segment lost 4 bases, leaving 1 base of the junction unmatched. Here the CDR3 reads CSVAGQGYEQYF. The CDR3 DNA follows: TGCAGCGTTGCGGGACAGGGCTACGAGCAGTACTTC.

This clonotype was recorded at least ten times. The rearrangement links TRBV5-5 to TRBJ2-1, with 13 bases identical to TRBD2. V shed 1 base and J 2 bases; nucleotides not matched to a gene: 6. Per the germline V gene, CDR1 is SGHKS and CDR2 is YYEKEE (reference sequence). The CDR3 loop spans 18 amino acids. The CDR3 here is CASSLTGTSGNTYNEQFF. CDR3 DNA: TGTGCCAGCAGCTTGACCGGGACTAGCGGGAACACCTACAATGAGCAGTTCTTC.

This clonotype has a count of ten or more. The rearrangement joins TRBV5-6 to TRBJ2-1; the match to TRBD2 covers 10 bases. This CDR3 is built from 15 residues. V lost 7 bases, J lost 9 bases, and 13 bases stayed unmatched. Germline V gene sequence: CDR1 SGHDT, CDR2 YYEEEE. The CDR3 coding sequence is TGTGCCAGCGACCAACTAGCGGGGCGCATTAGTGAGCAGTTCTTC. Translated, it gives CASDQLAGRISEQFF.

There are many counts of this clonotype. This chain links TRBV4-3 with TRBJ2-3; D possibly corresponds to TRBD2 (5 bases). This CDR3 region has 13 residues. The germline CDR1 and CDR2 sequences are LGHNA and YSLEER. V was clipped by 4 bases and J by 5 bases, with 10 bases between them. CDR3 loop: CASSLTEGDTQYF. The CDR3 nucleotides are TGCGCCAGCAGCCTGACCGAGGGAGATACGCAGTATTTT.

The sample holds many counts of this clonotype. J is TRBJ2-1 and V is TRBV20-1, with D possibly TRBD2 on 6 matching bases. The CDR3 loop spans 14 amino acids. V lost 4 bases to trimming and J lost 2 bases, with 12 bases between them. Germline CDR1 is DFQATT and CDR2 is SNEGSKA (reference sequence). The CDR3 reads CSAIGSSAYNEQFF. CDR3 DNA: TGCAGTGCTATCGGGAGTAGCGCCTACAATGAGCAGTTCTTC.

This clonotype was seen repeatedly, ten times or more. The J gene is TRBJ1-5, the V gene TRBV6-5; D uncertain. Germline loops: CDR1 MNHEY, CDR2 SVGAGI. This CDR3 has 18 amino acids. V shed 0 bases and J shed 2 bases, with 17 bases lying between them. CDR3 DNA: TGTGCCAGCAGTTACTCCCACTGGCGGATCAAGCGCAATCAGCCCCAGCATTTT. Protein: CASSYSHWRIKRNQPQHF.

This clonotype was observed a handful of times. The chain is built from TRBV10-3 and TRBJ2-5; D perhaps matches TRBD1 (6 bases). The CDR3 loop spans 15 amino acids. V lost 3 bases, J lost 5 bases, and 16 bases lay in between. CDR1 ENHRY and CDR2 SYGVKD come from the germline V gene. This chain's CDR3 is CAISDSGRGSETQYF. The CDR3 DNA is TGTGCCATCAGTGATTCCGGCAGGGGATCGGAGACCCAGTACTTC.

This clonotype showed up many times. The chain combines TRBV6-1 with TRBJ2-7; maybe TRBD2 (6 bases). CDR1 MNHNS and CDR2 SASEGT come from the germline V gene. The CDR3 is made up of 14 amino acids. Trimming removed 7 bases from V and 3 bases from J, with 16 bases in between. The CDR3 nucleotides are TGTGCCAGCATCCCTCAGATGGGGGGCTACGAGCAGTACTTC. Protein product: CASIPQMGGYEQYF.

The V call is TRBV6-2 or TRBV6-3, the J call TRBJ2-1; 9 bases agree with TRBD2. Germline V lookup: CDR1 MNHEY, CDR2 SVGEGT. The V and J ends lost 6 bases and 7 bases, in that order; junction bases with no gene match: 13. There are 16 residues in the CDR3. The DNA for the CDR3 is TGTGCCAGCAGAAATGTAGCGGGAGCCCCAGGGAATGAGCAGTTCTTC. Its protein is CASRNVAGAPGNEQFF.

This clonotype has a count of ten or more. The gene calls are TRBV6-5 and TRBJ1-5, with a weak D call TRBD1 (6 bases). Germline assignment: CDR1 MNHEY and CDR2 SVGAGI. This CDR3 is 13 amino acids long. Trimming shortened V by 6 bases and J by 6 bases, and 12 bases separated the two germline ends. This chain's CDR3 is CASSGTRSQPQHF. CDR3 nucleotide sequence: TGTGCCAGCAGCGGGACACGTTCTCAGCCCCAGCATTTT.

Many counts were recorded for this clonotype. The rearrangement links TRBV27 to TRBJ2-7; D ambiguous. The CDR3 has 11 amino acids. The V gene's germline CDR1 is MNHEY and CDR2 SMNVEV (reference sequence). Trimming removed 7 bases at V and 0 bases at J, with 4 bases between. The CDR3 DNA reads TGTGCCAGCATGGACTCCTACGAGCAGTACTTC. Amino acid sequence: CASMDSYEQYF.

In its sample, this clonotype was seen many times. The genes are TRBV18 and TRBJ2-6; D unclear. The V gene's germline CDR1 is KGHSH and CDR2 LQKENI. V lost 5 bases and J 0 bases, leaving 17 bases between the germline ends. This CDR3 has 18 amino acids. For the CDR3, the DNA is TGTGCCAGCTCAACCTCGCAGGCGACGAGCTCTGGGGCCAACGTCCTGACTTTC. It codes for CASSTSQATSSGANVLTF. Full variable domain (rest looked up from reference TRBV18 and TRBJ2-6): NAGVMQNPRHLVRRRGQEARLRCSPMKGHSHVYWYRQLPEEGLKFMVYLQKENIIDESGMPKERFSAEFPKEGPSILRIQQVVRGDSAAYFCASSTSQATSSGANVLTFGAGSRLTVL.

At least ten counts were recorded for this clonotype. This rearrangement joins TRBV4-1 to TRBJ2-1; possibly TRBD1 or TRBD2 for D (6 bases each). Between the trimmed V and J ends, which lost 2 bases and 7 bases, there was a span of 12 bases. CDR1 and CDR2 from the germline V gene are MGHRA and YSYEKL. The CDR3 has 14 residues. CDR3 in amino acids: CASSQRGEWNEQFF. CDR3 sequence (DNA): TGCGCCAGCAGCCAAAGGGGGGAGTGGAATGAGCAGTTCTTC.

This clonotype was recorded many times. The chain links TRBV6-5 to TRBJ2-5; unclear D gene. This CDR3 spans 11 amino acids. The germline V and J ends were trimmed by 8 bases and 3 bases, with 7 bases remaining between them. Germline loops: CDR1 MNHEY, CDR2 SVGAGI. The CDR3 coding sequence is TGTGCCAGCCAAATAAAAGAGACCCAGTACTTC. Encoded protein: CASQIKETQYF.

The gene calls are TRBV28 and TRBJ2-7; TRBD2 aligns across 7 bases. This CDR3 spans 17 amino acids. The V segment lost 8 bases and the J segment 0 bases; nucleotides outside the gene matches: 16. CDR1 and CDR2 from the germline V gene are MDHEN and SYDVKM. DNA of the CDR3: TGTGCCAGCTTCTCCGGTGGGGGGGTCCTCAGCTCCTACGAGCAGTACTTC. It yields the protein CASFSGGGVLSSYEQYF.

This clonotype was observed a handful of times. This rearrangement joins TRBV7-9 to TRBJ2-5; the D is unclear. Germline V gene data show CDR1 as SEHNR and CDR2 as FQNEAQ (reference sequence). Between the trimmed V and J ends, which lost 2 bases and 0 bases, there was a span of 7 bases. The CDR3 consists of 14 residues. The CDR3 spells CASSLSEYQETQYF. In nucleotides, the CDR3 is TGTGCCAGCAGCTTATCAGAGTACCAAGAGACCCAGTACTTC.

This clonotype was recorded many times. CDR3 coding DNA: TGTGCCACCAGTGACATAACAGGGTTCGATGAGCAGTTCTTC. Its protein is CATSDITGFDEQFF. The chain combines TRBV24-1 with TRBJ2-1, with a possible D match to TRBD1 (6 bases). The germline gives CDR1 KGHDR, CDR2 SFDVKD. This CDR3 is 14 amino acids long. The ends were cut back, 4 bases at V and 8 bases at J, with 14 bases in the middle.

This clonotype was seen a handful of times. The chain uses TRBV2 and TRBJ2-2; D not resolved. This CDR3 contains 13 residues. Between the trimmed V and J ends, which lost 6 bases and 6 bases, there was a span of 11 bases. Per the germline V gene, CDR1 is SNHLY and CDR2 is FYNNEI. CDR3 nucleotide sequence: TGTGCCAGCAGGCCGACATCCGCCGGGGAGCTGTTTTTT. Translated: CASRPTSAGELFF. Full variable domain (outside the CDR3, taken from reference TRBV2 and TRBJ2-2): EPEVTQTPSHQVTQMGQEVILRCVPISNHLYFYWYRQILGQKVEFLVSFYNNEISEKSEIFDDQFSVERPDGSNFTLKIRSTKLEDSAMYFCASRPTSAGELFFGEGSRLTVL.